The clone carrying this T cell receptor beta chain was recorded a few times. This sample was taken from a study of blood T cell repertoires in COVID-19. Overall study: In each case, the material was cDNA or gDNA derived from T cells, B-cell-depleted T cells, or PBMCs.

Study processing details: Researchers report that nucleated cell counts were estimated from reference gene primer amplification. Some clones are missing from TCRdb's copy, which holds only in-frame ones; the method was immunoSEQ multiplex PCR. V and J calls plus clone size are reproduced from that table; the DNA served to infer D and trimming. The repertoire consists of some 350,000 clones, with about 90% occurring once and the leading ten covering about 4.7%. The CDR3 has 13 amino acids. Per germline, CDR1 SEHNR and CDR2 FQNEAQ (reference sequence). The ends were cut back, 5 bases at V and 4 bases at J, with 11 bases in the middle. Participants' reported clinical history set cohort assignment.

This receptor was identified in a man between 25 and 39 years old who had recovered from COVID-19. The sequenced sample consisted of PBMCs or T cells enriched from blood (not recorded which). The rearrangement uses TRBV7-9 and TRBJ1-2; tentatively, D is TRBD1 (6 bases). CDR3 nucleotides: TGTGCCAGCAGCCAACAGGGCGGCTATGGCTACACCTTC. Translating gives CASSQQGGYGYTF.